This entry describes one TCR beta chain. Its antigen remains unknown. The data stem from a study of PD-1 blockade in mismatch repair-deficient tumors. The study, taken as a whole, reports: Tumor-resident clones, often absent from pretreatment blood, expanded after pembrolizumab and then contracted.

The CDR3 extends over 15 amino acids. Germline V gene lookup returns CDR1 LNHDA and CDR2 SQIVND (reference sequence). V gave up 6 bases and J gave up 8 bases, with 20 bases separating them. TCRs were sequenced from a few patients responding to pembrolizumab. Produced via immunoSEQ multiplex PCR; TCRdb's table is partial and in-frame only. The sample has some 110,000 clones, about 74% seen once. The source was peripheral blood, collected about 60 weeks after starting pembrolizumab. This TCR was sampled from an adult with mismatch repair-deficient cancer. V is TRBV19 and J is TRBJ2-1; a weak D match, TRBD2 (6 bases). The CDR3 DNA reads as TGTGCCAGTAGAAAGGGACTCCAGTTCGTCGATGAGCAGTTCTTC. It yields the protein CASRKGLQFVDEQFF.